This T cell receptor beta chain was identified in a study of blood T cell repertoires in COVID-19. At the level of the study: PBMCs, B-cell-depleted T cells, or T cells provided the cDNA or gDNA that made up the material.

In the original analysis: Reference gene primer amplification gave estimated nucleated cell counts. The assay was immunoSEQ multiplex PCR, and TCRdb's table has in-frame clones only and misses some. V and J calls and clone size are as listed in that table; D and trimming were resolved from the DNA. The data contain around 87,000 clones, roughly 90% of them singletons. V lost 0 bases, J lost 7 bases, and 16 bases lay in between. The CDR3 runs 15 residues. Germline V CDR1 and CDR2: SGDLS, YYNGEE. Sequencing input: peripheral blood. This chain uses TRBV9 with TRBJ1-2, with no clear D. The TCR comes from a human donor with active COVID-19. The donor label of this sample is uncertain. The CDR3 region is CASSVEGGGQAGYTF. CDR3 nucleotides: TGTGCCAGCAGCGTAGAGGGAGGCGGGCAGGCTGGCTACACCTTC.